The 14 T cell receptor beta chains below all came from one sample that was sequenced in a study of cytomegalovirus exposure and HLA in healthy donors (dated by TCRdb to the late 2010s). The receptor library was made with the immunoSEQ multiplex PCR assay. For the multiplex PCR, a mixture combining 60 forward primers for TCR Vbeta segments and 13 reverse primers for TCR Jbeta segments was used. Drawn from immuneACCESS, this table holds only the in-frame rearrangements with V and J called that TCRdb kept. Clones are partly lost; checked studies trace under half to an unresolved V gene and leave the rest unexplained. The table for this sample lists 170,000 or so clones. Roughly 2% of the sample lies in the top ten. Source material: PBMCs. The receptors here all came from a man aged 25-45 years in good health and CMV-seronegative.

The gene calls are TRBV6-1 and TRBJ1-1, with D unresolved. The CDR3 covers 14 residues. The germline V gene encodes CDR1 MNHNS and CDR2 SASEGT. Deletions cut 8 bases from V and 4 bases from J, with 17 bases between. CDR3 in DNA: TGTGCCAGCGGCGGAGCCCGGGAAGGCACTGAAGCTTTCTTT. The encoded protein is CASGGAREGTEAFF.

This chain connects TRBV28 to TRBJ1-5, with 9 bases that match TRBD1. V dropped 4 bases and J dropped 4; count of bases not matched to a gene: 5. From germline, CDR1 is MDHEN and CDR2 SYDVKM. This CDR3 region has 15 residues. CDR3 bases: TGTGCCAGCAGTTCCCAACAGGGGGCGAATCAGCCCCAGCATTTT. It translates to CASSSQQGANQPQHF. The full variable domain, rest sourced from reference TRBV28 and TRBJ1-5, is DVKVTQSSRYLVKRTGEKVFLECVQDMDHENMFWYRQDPGLGLRLIYFSYDVKMKEKGDIPEGYSVSREKKERFSLILESASTNQTSMYLCASSSQQGANQPQHFGDGTRLSIL.

This chain links TRBV27 with TRBJ1-5; 7 positions agree with TRBD1. The CDR3 loop spans 15 amino acids. V was pared by 6 bases and J by 6 bases, with 11 bases of the junction left unmatched. CDR1 MNHEY and CDR2 SMNVEV come from the germline V gene (reference sequence). The CDR3 loop reads CASRRSVGGGQPQHF. CDR3 DNA sequence: TGTGCCAGCAGGCGTTCGGTAGGGGGCGGTCAGCCCCAGCATTTT.

The CDR3 DNA reads as TGTGCCAGTAGTATTTCTTCCAGGTTGAACACTGAAGCTTTCTTT. Translation: CASSISSRLNTEAFF. The V gene is TRBV19, the J gene TRBJ1-1; D unresolved. V shed 3 bases and J shed 0 bases, with 11 bases lying between them. CDR1 is LNHDA, CDR2 SQIVND, per germline (reference sequence). The CDR3 is 15 residues long. The whole variable domain, remainder taken from reference TRBV19 and TRBJ1-1, is DGGITQSPKYLFRKEGQNVTLSCEQNLNHDAMYWYRQDPGQGLRLIYYSQIVNDFQKGDIAEGYSVSREKKESFPLTVTSAQKNPTAFYLCASSISSRLNTEAFFGQGTRLTVV.

The chain employs TRBV19 and TRBJ1-2; D call uncertain. Germline V gene sequence: CDR1 LNHDA, CDR2 SQIVND (reference sequence). The CDR3 is 12 residues long. V lost 9 bases and J 4 bases, leaving 12 bases between the germline ends. CDR3 nucleotides: TGTGCCAGCGGTGAGGTACCCTATGGCTACACCTTC. Encoded protein: CASGEVPYGYTF.

On this clone itself: One end of the junction varies from germline; a read error may be responsible. Other DNA variants within this sample encode the same CDR3. V gene TRBV6-6 combines with J gene TRBJ1-1; tentative D call: TRBD1 (5 bases). Germline V lookup: CDR1 MNHNY, CDR2 SVGAGI (reference sequence). The CDR3 sequence is 13 residues long. Written as DNA, the CDR3 is TGTGCCAGCAGTTACTCGCCGACAGCGACCCTCCCCTTT. This sequence encodes CASSYSPTATLPF.

The CDR3 DNA reads TGTGCCAGCAGCCCACCCCTCAAGACAGTCTCTGGAAACACCATATATTTT. Translated: CASSPPLKTVSGNTIYF. This chain uses TRBV28 with TRBJ1-3; tentative D call: TRBD1 (5 bases). CDR3 size: 17 residues. V was shortened by 6 bases and J by 0 bases, with 18 bases between the two germline ends. In germline, CDR1 is MDHEN, CDR2 SYDVKM.

This chain joins TRBV29-1 and TRBJ2-3, with TRBD1 matching 9 bases. The CDR3 runs 14 residues. V lost 4 bases and J lost 5; bases outside the gene matches: 7. Germline loops: CDR1 SQVTM, CDR2 ANQGSEA. CDR3 nucleotide sequence: TGCAGCGTTGTTTGGACAGGGGTCGGAGATACGCAGTATTTT. This gives the protein CSVVWTGVGDTQYF.

J is TRBJ2-7 and V is TRBV5-4; 13 positions match TRBD2. V dropped 4 bases and J dropped 3; count of bases not matched to a gene: 4. CDR1 and CDR2 (germline): SGHNT, YYREEE (reference sequence). CDR3 length: 15 residues. CDR3 amino acids: CASSPRTSGGYEQYF. The CDR3 DNA follows: TGTGCCAGCAGCCCTCGGACTAGCGGGGGCTACGAGCAGTACTTC.

The chain uses TRBV28 and TRBJ2-5; 9 positions match TRBD2. The better agreement between TRBJ2-7 and the DNA end casts doubt on the J call. The CDR3 has 17 residues. Germline CDR1 reads MDHEN; CDR2 reads SYDVKM. The CDR3 DNA reads as TGTGCCAGCAGTTTAAGCCTAGCGGGACTCCACTCCTACGAGCAGTACTTC. It is translated as CASSLSLAGLHSYEQYF.

J is TRBJ1-1 and V is TRBV7-7; possible D gene TRBD1, 6 bases. V was cut by 3 bases and J by 2 bases, with 7 bases left in between. CDR3 size: 13 residues. The germline gives CDR1 SSHAT, CDR2 FNYEAQ (reference sequence). As DNA, the CDR3 is TGTGCCAGCAGCTTGACAGGTAACACTGAAGCTTTCTTT. Encoded protein: CASSLTGNTEAFF.

This rearrangement joins TRBV25-1 to TRBJ1-1; 8 nucleotides line up with TRBD1. The CDR3 has 18 amino acids. CDR1 and CDR2 from the germline V gene are MGHDK and SYGVNS. V gave up 8 bases and J gave up 1 base; unmatched junction bases: 18. The CDR3: CASSPMYGRQGTNTEAFF. The CDR3 DNA reads TGTGCCAGCTCTCCGATGTATGGGCGACAGGGGACGAACACTGAAGCTTTCTTT.

A word on this clone: This sample includes further DNA sequences coding for the same CDR3. The chain couples TRBV5-1 to TRBJ2-1; a weak D match, TRBD1 (5 bases). The CDR3 covers 13 residues. Germline V gives CDR1 SGHRS, CDR2 YFSETQ. The V end lost 0 bases, the J end lost 4 bases, and 5 bases lay between the germline ends. In DNA, the CDR3 is TGCGCCAGCAGCTTGGACAGGTACAATGAGCAGTTCTTC. This sequence encodes CASSLDRYNEQFF.

V gene TRBV18 combines with J gene TRBJ2-5; D call uncertain. Germline-derived CDR1 and CDR2 are KGHSH and LQKENI. CDR3 size: 12 residues. The V and J ends lost 0 bases and 5 bases respectively, with 4 bases between them. The CDR3 DNA reads TGTGCCAGCTCACCACCGAGTGAGACCCAGTACTTC. Its translation is CASSPPSETQYF.